This note documents a single TCR beta chain sequence. What it binds is unknown. Here immunoSEQ multiplex PCR was the method, and the copy in TCRdb shows in-frame clones only, minus some. The table includes 25,000 to 35,000 clones, roughly 79% detected once. This specimen belongs to a study of regulatory dendritic cells for organ transplantation. Study-level findings and limits: The most alloreactive TCR clonotypes were found in resting memory CD8+ cells. Between individuals, the alloreactive memory CD8+ T cell pool differed considerably. Naive T cells showed high diversity, memory cells less, memory CD8+ least.

This CDR3 region has 12 residues. CDR1 is MNHNS and CDR2 is SASEGT in the germline V gene. V lost 6 bases and J lost 5, with 10 bases in between. What was sequenced was memory CD4+ T cells from blood. Subset specified: CD45RO+ memory T cells. This clonotype was obtained from a human donor in good health. This chain uses TRBV6-1 with TRBJ2-5; no clear D. The CDR3 spells CASSTFPETQYF. The CDR3 region has the DNA TGTGCCAGCAGCACGTTCCCGGAGACCCAGTACTTC.